This paragraph covers one TCR beta chain sequence. The record originates from a study of Tregs in tolerant kidney transplant recipients. Unstimulated regulatory T cells (CD4+CD25+CD127-), CD4+CD25- non-regulatory cells, CD4 and CD8 cells were FACS-sorted from thawed PBMCs. The length of the CDR3 is 11 residues. Germline V gene lookup returns CDR1 SGHDT and CDR2 YYEEEE. Trimming took 2 bases from V and 3 from J, leaving 3 bases between them. Sequencing was performed with immunoSEQ multiplex PCR; in TCRdb, only in-frame clones are kept and a portion is missing. This sample has roughly 250,000 clones, with roughly 84% found just once.

The sequencing input was CD4+ T cells from blood. The receptor was derived from a human donor in good health. The chain is built from TRBV5-6 and TRBJ2-7; D not resolved. Here the CDR3 reads CASSFRYEQYF. The CDR3 nucleotides are TGTGCCAGCAGCTTCCGCTACGAGCAGTACTTC.